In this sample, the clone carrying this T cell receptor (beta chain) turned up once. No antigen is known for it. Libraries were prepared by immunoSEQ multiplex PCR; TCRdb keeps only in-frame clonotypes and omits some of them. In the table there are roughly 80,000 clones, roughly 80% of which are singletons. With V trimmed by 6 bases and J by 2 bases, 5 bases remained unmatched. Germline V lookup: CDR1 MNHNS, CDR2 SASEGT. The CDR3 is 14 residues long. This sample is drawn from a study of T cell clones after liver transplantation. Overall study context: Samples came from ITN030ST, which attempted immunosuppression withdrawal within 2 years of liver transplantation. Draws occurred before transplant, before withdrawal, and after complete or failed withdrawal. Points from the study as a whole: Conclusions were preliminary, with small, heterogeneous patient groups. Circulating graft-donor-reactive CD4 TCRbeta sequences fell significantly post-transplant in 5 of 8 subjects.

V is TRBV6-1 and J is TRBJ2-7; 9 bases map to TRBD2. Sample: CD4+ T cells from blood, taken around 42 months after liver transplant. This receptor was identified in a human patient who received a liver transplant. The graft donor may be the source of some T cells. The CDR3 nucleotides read TGTGCCAGCAGATTGACTAGCGGAACCTACGAGCAGTACTTC. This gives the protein CASRLTSGTYEQYF.